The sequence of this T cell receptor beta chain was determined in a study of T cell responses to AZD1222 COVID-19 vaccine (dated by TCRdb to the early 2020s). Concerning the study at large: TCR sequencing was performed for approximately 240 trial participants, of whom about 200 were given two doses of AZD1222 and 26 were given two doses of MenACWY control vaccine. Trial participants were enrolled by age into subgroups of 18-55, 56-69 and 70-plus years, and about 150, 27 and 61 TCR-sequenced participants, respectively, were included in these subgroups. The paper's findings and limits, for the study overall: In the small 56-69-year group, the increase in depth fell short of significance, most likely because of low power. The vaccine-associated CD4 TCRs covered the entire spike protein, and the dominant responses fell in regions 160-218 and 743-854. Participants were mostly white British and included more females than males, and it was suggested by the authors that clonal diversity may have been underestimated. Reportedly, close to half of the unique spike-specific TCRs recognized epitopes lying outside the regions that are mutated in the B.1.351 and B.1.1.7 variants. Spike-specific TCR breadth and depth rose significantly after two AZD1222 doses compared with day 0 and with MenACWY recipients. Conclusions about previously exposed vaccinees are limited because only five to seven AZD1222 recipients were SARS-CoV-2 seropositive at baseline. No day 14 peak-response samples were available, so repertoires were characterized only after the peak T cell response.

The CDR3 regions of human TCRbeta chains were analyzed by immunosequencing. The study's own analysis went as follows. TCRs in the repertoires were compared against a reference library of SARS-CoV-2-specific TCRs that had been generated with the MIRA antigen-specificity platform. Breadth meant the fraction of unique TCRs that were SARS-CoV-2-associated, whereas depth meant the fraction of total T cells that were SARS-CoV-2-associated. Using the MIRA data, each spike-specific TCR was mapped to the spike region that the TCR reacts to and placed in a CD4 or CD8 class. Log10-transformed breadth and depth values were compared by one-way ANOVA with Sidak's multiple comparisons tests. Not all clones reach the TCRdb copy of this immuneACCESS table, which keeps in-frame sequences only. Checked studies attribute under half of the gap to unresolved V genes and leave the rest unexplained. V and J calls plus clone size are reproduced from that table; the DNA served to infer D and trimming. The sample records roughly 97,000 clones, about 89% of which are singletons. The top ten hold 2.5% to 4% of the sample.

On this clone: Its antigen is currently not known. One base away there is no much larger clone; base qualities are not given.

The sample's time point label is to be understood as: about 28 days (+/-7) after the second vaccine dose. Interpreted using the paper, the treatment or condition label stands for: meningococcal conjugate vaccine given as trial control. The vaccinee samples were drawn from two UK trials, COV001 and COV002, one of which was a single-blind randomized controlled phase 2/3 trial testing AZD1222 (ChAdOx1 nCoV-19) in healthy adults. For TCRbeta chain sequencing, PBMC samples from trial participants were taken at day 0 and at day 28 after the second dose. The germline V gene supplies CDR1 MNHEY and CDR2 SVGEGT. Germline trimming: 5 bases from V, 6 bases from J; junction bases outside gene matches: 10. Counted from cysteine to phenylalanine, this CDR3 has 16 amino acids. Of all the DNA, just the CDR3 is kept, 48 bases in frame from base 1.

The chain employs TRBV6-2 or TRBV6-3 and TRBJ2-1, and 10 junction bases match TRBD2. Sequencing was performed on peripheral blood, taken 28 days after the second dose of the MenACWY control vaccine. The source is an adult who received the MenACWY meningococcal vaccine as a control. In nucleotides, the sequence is TGTGCCAGCAGTCCCGCTAGCGGGGGAGACCGCAATGAGCAGTTCTTC. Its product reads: CASSPASGGDRNEQFF.